This T cell receptor beta chain was observed in a study of naive and memory T cell subsets. Two oligonucleotides, mixed equimolar, formed the beta constant-region primer covering TRBC1 and TRBC2. Each CDR3 protein gets one entry after TCRdb re-called the UMI-ligation and nested PCR reads with MiXCR. The sample holds under 100,000 distinct CDR3 sequences; 7% to 7.5% are singletons and the top ten take 1.5% to 2%. This clonotype was counted only a few times. The CDR3 contains 13 residues. V was cut by 6 bases and J by 1 base, with 13 bases left in between. Germline CDR1 and CDR2: DFQATT and SNEGSKA (reference sequence).

The specimen was central memory CD4+ T cells from blood. The TCR was taken from a human donor in good health. V gene TRBV20-1 combines with J gene TRBJ2-7; D gene uncertain. The CDR3 loop is CSASAPGSYEQYF. Written as DNA, the CDR3 is TGCAGTGCCTCGGCACCCGGTTCCTACGAGCAGTACTTC.